Shown below are 21 T cell receptor beta chains from a single sample sequenced in a study of T cell repertoires in cytomegalovirus infection. One entry per CDR3 protein, called by TCRdb with MiXCR from the reads. The table includes roughly 300,000 distinct CDR3 sequences, over 7.5% detected once. Material for sequencing was PBMCs. The receptors derive from a human donor in good health (CMV status not recorded). Some clones in this sample may be carry-over from other donors' samples.

In its sample, this clonotype was seen a few times. The chain joins TRBV28 to TRBJ1-3, with D unresolved. The CDR3 consists of 14 residues. Germline-derived CDR1 and CDR2 are MDHEN and SYDVKM. V was clipped by 5 bases and J by 4 bases, with 12 bases between them. The CDR3 sequence is CASSRQVSGNTIYF. The CDR3 DNA follows: TGTGCCAGCAGTCGACAAGTCTCGGGAAACACCATATATTTT. The whole variable domain, filled in from reference TRBV28 and TRBJ1-3, reads DVKVTQSSRYLVKRTGEKVFLECVQDMDHENMFWYRQDPGLGLRLIYFSYDVKMKEKGDIPEGYSVSREKKERFSLILESASTNQTSMYLCASSRQVSGNTIYFGEGSWLTVV.

The sample holds a few counts of this clonotype. This chain connects TRBV20-1 to TRBJ2-1, with D perhaps matching TRBD2 (6 bases). V lost 2 bases, J lost 6 bases, and 20 bases lay in between. The germline CDR1 and CDR2 sequences are DFQATT and SNEGSKA (reference sequence). The CDR3 runs 16 residues. In DNA, the CDR3 is TGCAGTGCTAGATGGGGGACTGGGGCCAAGGGCAATGAGCAGTTCTTC. Translated: CSARWGTGAKGNEQFF.

This clonotype has at least ten counts. This chain connects TRBV7-2 to TRBJ2-5, with 10 bases identical to TRBD2. Germline V lookup: CDR1 SGHTA, CDR2 FQGNSA. This CDR3 contains 15 residues. V shed 2 bases and J 5 bases; nucleotides not matched to a gene: 5. CDR3 sequence: CASSLSSGGAETQYF. The CDR3 coding sequence is TGTGCCAGCAGCTTATCAAGCGGGGGGGCGGAGACCCAGTACTTC.

This clonotype occurred many times. J is TRBJ1-1 and V is TRBV20-1, with no clear D. The CDR3 runs 11 residues. V lost 1 base to trimming and J lost 4 bases, with 4 bases between them. Germline lookup yields CDR1 DFQATT and CDR2 SNEGSKA (reference sequence). The CDR3 region is CSARGATEAFF. DNA for the CDR3: TGCAGTGCTAGAGGGGCCACTGAAGCTTTCTTT.

This clonotype was observed a handful of times. The rearrangement joins TRBV6-6 to TRBJ1-3, with no clear D. The CDR3 is 15 residues long. Germline V lookup: CDR1 MNHNY, CDR2 SVGAGI (reference sequence). The ends were cut back, 5 bases at V and 0 bases at J, with 11 bases in the middle. CDR3 DNA: TGTGCCAGCAGTGGCCTAAGTGTCTCTGGAAACACCATATATTTT. Translating it yields CASSGLSVSGNTIYF.

This chain links TRBV20-1 with TRBJ2-1, with no clear D. V was clipped by 6 bases and J by 9 bases, with 9 bases between them. This CDR3 region has 10 residues. Looked up from germline, CDR1 is DFQATT and CDR2 is SNEGSKA (reference sequence). CDR3 DNA sequence: TGCAGTGCCGTGCTTAGTGAGCAGTTCTTC. It yields the protein CSAVLSEQFF.

In its sample, this clonotype was seen many times. The chain is built from TRBV28 and TRBJ1-1, with 11 bases aligning to TRBD1. The V segment lost 4 bases and the J segment 10 bases; nucleotides outside the gene matches: 11. In germline, CDR1 is MDHEN, CDR2 SYDVKM. CDR3 size: 15 residues. CDR3 sequence (DNA): TGTGCCAGCAGTTCGCCAGGACAGGGGGCGTCAACAGCTTTCTTT. This gives the protein CASSSPGQGASTAFF.

A few counts support this clonotype. The chain links TRBV6-2 or TRBV6-3 to TRBJ2-7, with D possibly TRBD2 on 5 matching bases. V lost 0 bases to trimming and J lost 7 bases, with 10 bases between them. CDR3 length: 13 amino acids. The germline CDR1 and CDR2 sequences are MNHEY and SVGEGT. The CDR3 nucleotides are TGTGCCAGCAGTTACTCCTCAGGCGGGGAGCAGTACTTC. Encoded protein: CASSYSSGGEQYF.

This clonotype was detected ten times or more. The rearrangement links TRBV7-2 to TRBJ1-5; D unresolved. From germline, CDR1 is SGHTA and CDR2 FQGNSA. Trimming took 7 bases from V and 2 from J, leaving 12 bases between them. The CDR3 totals 14 residues. The CDR3 DNA reads as TGTGCCAGCACCCCTGCGGTGGGCAATCAGCCCCAGCATTTT. Protein sequence: CASTPAVGNQPQHF.

V and J are TRBV19 and TRBJ2-5, with 10 bases identical to TRBD2. Germline assignment: CDR1 LNHDA and CDR2 SQIVND (reference sequence). J lost 4 bases, V lost 3 bases, and 5 bases had no gene match. The CDR3 covers 15 residues. CDR3: CASSITSGAGETQYF. CDR3 sequence (DNA): TGTGCCAGTAGTATCACTAGCGGGGCAGGAGAGACCCAGTACTTC.

The chain couples TRBV5-5 to TRBJ2-7; D uncertain. This CDR3 contains 12 residues. Trimming removed 5 bases from V and 0 bases from J, with 6 bases in between. Germline V CDR1 and CDR2: SGHKS, YYEKEE (reference sequence). The CDR3 DNA follows: TGTGCCAGCAGTGGAGCCTCCTACGAGCAGTACTTC. It yields the protein CASSGASYEQYF.

This clonotype was detected many times. This chain links TRBV7-2 with TRBJ1-5, with D possibly TRBD1 on 5 matching bases. CDR3 length equals 14 residues. Germline CDR1 reads SGHTA; CDR2 reads FQGNSA. V was shortened by 5 bases and J by 6 bases, with 14 bases between the two germline ends. The CDR3 nucleotides are TGTGCCAGCAGCCGAGACAGTTCCGGTCAGCCCCAGCATTTT. Protein sequence: CASSRDSSGQPQHF.

A few counts support this clonotype. This chain connects TRBV6-6 to TRBJ2-7, with 11 bases that match TRBD2. CDR1 is MNHNY, CDR2 SVGAGI, per germline (reference sequence). The CDR3 covers 17 residues. The junction had 18 bases not matched to a gene; V was cut back by 8 bases and J by 6 bases. CDR3 sequence (DNA): TGTGCCAGCGTTGGAGCCGGGACTAGCGGAAATCGGTTCGAGCAGTACTTC. This sequence encodes CASVGAGTSGNRFEQYF.

This clonotype was observed at least ten times. The chain uses TRBV25-1 and TRBJ1-6; D is possibly TRBD1 (6 bases). The CDR3 loop spans 15 amino acids. The germline V gene encodes CDR1 MGHDK and CDR2 SYGVNS. V gave up 8 bases and J gave up 6 bases, with 17 bases separating them. In DNA, the CDR3 is TGTGCCAGCCAAGGGACATTGGGAGGTAATTCACCCCTCCACTTT. Encoded protein: CASQGTLGGNSPLHF.

The chain has TRBV6-5 and TRBJ1-4, with TRBD1 matching over 10 bases. The CDR3 contains 15 residues. Trimming removed 5 bases from V and 3 bases from J; junction bases left unmatched: 3. The V gene's germline CDR1 is MNHEY and CDR2 SVGAGI. CDR3 protein: CASSPGQGPNEKLFF. Written as DNA, the CDR3 is TGTGCCAGCAGTCCGGGACAGGGGCCTAATGAAAAACTGTTTTTT.

The CDR3 DNA follows: TGTGCCAGCAGCCAGGTCGGAACGTACTACAATGAGCAGTTCTTC. The encoded protein is CASSQVGTYYNEQFF. The V gene is TRBV3-1, the J gene TRBJ2-1; D ambiguous. The CDR3 has 15 residues. Trimming pared 3 bases from V and 3 bases from J, leaving 12 bases between. Looked up from germline, CDR1 is LGHDT and CDR2 is YNNKEL (reference sequence).

This clonotype was observed a few times. The chain combines TRBV2 with TRBJ1-2; 7 bases are shared with TRBD1. V lost 5 bases, J lost 2 bases, and 5 bases stayed unmatched. CDR3 length equals 14 residues. Germline V lookup: CDR1 SNHLY, CDR2 FYNNEI. The CDR3 reads CASSRDSSNYGYTF. The CDR3 coding sequence is TGTGCCAGCAGTCGGGACAGCTCAAACTATGGCTACACCTTC.

In this sample, this clonotype turned up many times. J is TRBJ2-3 and V is TRBV7-3; D gene uncertain. Deletions cut 1 base from V and 2 bases from J, with 13 bases between. CDR3 size: 16 residues. Germline lookup yields CDR1 SGHTA and CDR2 FQGTGA. Here the CDR3 DNA reads TGTGCCAGCAGCTTAATGGTTGGCCTCCCCACAGATACGCAGTATTTT. It encodes CASSLMVGLPTDTQYF.

A few counts support this clonotype. CDR3 protein: CASKLGADPLQETQYF. DNA of the CDR3: TGTGCCAGCAAACTCGGAGCGGACCCCCTCCAAGAGACCCAGTACTTC. The rearrangement joins TRBV28 to TRBJ2-5, with a tentative D call TRBD2 (5 bases). Germline assignment: CDR1 MDHEN and CDR2 SYDVKM. The CDR3 extends over 16 amino acids. Trimming took off 7 bases at V and 1 base at J, with 19 bases between the two ends.

The V call is TRBV20-1, the J call TRBJ2-1; a weak D match, TRBD2 (6 bases). This CDR3 comprises 14 residues. The ends were cut back, 5 bases at V and 1 base at J, with 12 bases in the middle. Germline CDR1 and CDR2: DFQATT and SNEGSKA (reference sequence). The CDR3 bases are TGCAGTGCTCCCGGGAGTATGTCCTACAATGAGCAGTTCTTC. This encodes CSAPGSMSYNEQFF.

V usage is TRBV6-6 and J usage is TRBJ2-3, with D possibly being TRBD2 (5 bases). Trimming removed 0 bases from V and 7 bases from J, with 11 bases in between. CDR3 length equals 14 residues. Germline CDR1 reads MNHNY; CDR2 reads SVGAGI (reference sequence). CDR3 residues: CASSYSESGNTQYF. CDR3 DNA: TGTGCCAGCAGTTACTCGGAGTCGGGGAATACGCAGTATTTT.